This T cell receptor (beta chain) was sequenced in a study of human T cells and chemical hapten exposure. Broader study findings: Patch test score was positively correlated with the counts of PT1 expanded TCRs. Because they had alopecia, donors may respond immunologically unlike healthy people.

This clonotype was observed at least ten times. Its antigen is unidentified. Specified time point: patch test 2, 6 weeks after DPC sensitization. Treatment meaning: therapeutic diphenylcyclopropenone sensitization with weekly scalp DPC. TCRdb analysed the RACE reads with MiXCR anew, one entry per CDR3 protein. The repertoire holds about 140,000 distinct CDR3 sequences, with roughly 10% as singletons. Germline V CDR1 and CDR2: SGHTA, FQGNSA. CDR3 size: 15 residues. Trimming cost V 1 base and J 9 bases; bases outside gene matches: 10. This rearrangement joins TRBV7-2 to TRBJ2-5; TRBD1 matches at 8 bases. This sequence was found in a woman in her 50s with alopecia areata. Some clones in this sample may be carry-over from other donors' samples. The source was whole blood, collected in connection with sensitization to the hapten diphenylcyclopropenone (DPC). The CDR3 DNA reads TGTGCCAGCAGCTTAGGAGACAGGGGAAAGTGGGCCCAGTACTTC. The encoded protein is CASSLGDRGKWAQYF.